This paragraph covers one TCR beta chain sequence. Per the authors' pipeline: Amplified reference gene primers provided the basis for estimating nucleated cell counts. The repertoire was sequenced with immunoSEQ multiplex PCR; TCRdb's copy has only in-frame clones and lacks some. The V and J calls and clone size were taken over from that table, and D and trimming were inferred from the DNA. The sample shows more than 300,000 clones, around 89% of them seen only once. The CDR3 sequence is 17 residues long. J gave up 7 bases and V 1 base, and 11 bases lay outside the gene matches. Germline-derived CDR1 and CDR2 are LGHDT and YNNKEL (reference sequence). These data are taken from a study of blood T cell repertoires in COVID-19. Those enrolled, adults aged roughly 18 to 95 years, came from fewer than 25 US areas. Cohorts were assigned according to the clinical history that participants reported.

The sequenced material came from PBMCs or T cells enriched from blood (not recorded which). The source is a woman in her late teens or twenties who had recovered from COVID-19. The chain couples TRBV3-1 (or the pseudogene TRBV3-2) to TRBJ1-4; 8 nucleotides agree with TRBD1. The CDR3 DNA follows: TGTGCCAGCAGCCAAGTCCTTGGGGGACAGGAGACTGAAAAACTGTTTTTT. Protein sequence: CASSQVLGGQETEKLFF.